The clone carrying this T cell receptor (beta chain) was picked up one time. The sample originates from a study of PD-1 blockade in classical Hodgkin lymphoma. Autologous stem cell transplantation was followed by relapse in every patient, and brentuximab vedotin exposure varied. CD8+ T cells were isolated from thawed PBMCs by magnetic negative selection. Per germline, CDR1 SNHLY and CDR2 FYNNEI. This CDR3 region has 17 residues. J gave up 4 bases and V 8 bases, and 13 bases lay outside the gene matches. TCRdb's copy holds only in-frame clones and misses some; the assay was immunoSEQ multiplex PCR. The sample consists of 25,000 to 30,000 clones, roughly 88% of them appearing once.

The TCR comes from a human donor with classical Hodgkin lymphoma. The chain joins TRBV2 to TRBJ1-4, with TRBD1 matching 10 bases. The sample here was CD8+ T cells from blood, taken at baseline. In DNA form, the CDR3 reads TGTGCCAGCCGAAAAAACGGACAGGGGGTGATTAATGAAAAACTGTTTTTT. It yields the protein CASRKNGQGVINEKLFF. The complete variable domain, with remaining parts taken from reference TRBV2 and TRBJ1-4, reads EPEVTQTPSHQVTQMGQEVILRCVPISNHLYFYWYRQILGQKVEFLVSFYNNEISEKSEIFDDQFSVERPDGSNFTLKIRSTKLEDSAMYFCASRKNGQGVINEKLFFGSGTQLSVL.